This TCR beta chain was identified during a study of OX40 agonist ivuxolimab in advanced cancers. General study findings and limits: At doses 0.1 to 3.0 mg/kg, CD4+ and CD8+ clones expanded.

Of note for this clone: Its antigen is as yet unknown.

With V trimmed by 4 bases and J by 4 bases, 4 bases remained unmatched. CDR3 length equals 14 residues. Germline CDR1 reads SGHNT; CDR2 reads YYREEE (reference sequence). The cohort excluded patients with autoimmune disease history or systemic immunosuppression. The protocol was immunoSEQ multiplex PCR, while the TCRdb copy is restricted to in-frame clones and leaves out a portion. Among about 110,000 clones listed, 89% were seen once. This TCR came from an adult with an advanced solid tumor such as melanoma, head and neck, liver or kidney cancer. The sequencing here drew on CD4+ or CD8+ T cells sorted from blood, taken in a trial of the OX40 agonist ivuxolimab. The chain combines TRBV5-4 with TRBJ2-7; 11 bases align to TRBD1. The CDR3 loop reads CASSTGTGGYEQYF. The DNA for the CDR3 is TGTGCCAGCAGCACCGGGACAGGGGGGTACGAGCAGTACTTC.